This passage covers 18 T cell receptor beta chains from one sample sequenced in a study of Ad26.COV2.S vaccination and SARS-CoV-2 variants. Repertoires were generated with immunoSEQ multiplex PCR, while TCRdb's copy carries only in-frame clones and drops some. The sample yields around 300,000 clones, about 88% seen once. Noted treatment: some 20 received Ad26.COV2.S at low or high dose, single or two shots; roughly 5 received placebo; per-sample allocation not given. Day 63 after the first vaccine or placebo injection was the time point for sampling. This specimen was peripheral blood, taken in a trial of Ad26.COV2.S vaccine versus placebo. These receptors came from a person between 18 and 59 years old who received the Ad26.COV2.S COVID-19 vaccine or a placebo.

The chain carries TRBV27 and TRBJ2-3; 10 bases fit TRBD2. The J segment lost 6 bases and the V segment lost 6 bases, leaving 9 bases of the junction unmatched. The CDR3 consists of 15 residues. CDR1 MNHEY and CDR2 SMNVEV come from the germline V gene (reference sequence). In nucleotides, the CDR3 is TGTGCCAGCAGCCCTACCCTAGCGGGAGTGGATACGCAGTATTTT. Its protein product is CASSPTLAGVDTQYF.

Remarks on this clone: One end of the junction fails to match germline, which may point to a read error. J is TRBJ2-1 and V is TRBV28; TRBD1 agrees at 7 bases. In germline, CDR1 is MDHEN, CDR2 SYDVKM. CDR3 length: 14 amino acids. CDR3 sequence reads: CVSSQTGRYNEQFF. In DNA, the CDR3 is TGTGTCAGCAGTCAGACAGGGAGATACAATGAGCAGTTCTTC. Full variable domain (remainder filled in from reference TRBV28 and TRBJ2-1): DVKVTQSSRYLVKRTGEKVFLECVQDMDHENMFWYRQDPGLGLRLIYFSYDVKMKEKGDIPEGYSVSREKKERFSLILESASTNQTSMYLCVSSQTGRYNEQFFGPGTRLTVL.

The V call is TRBV19, the J call TRBJ1-2, with TRBD1 matching 11 bases. CDR3 length equals 12 residues. Germline-derived CDR1 and CDR2 are LNHDA and SQIVND (reference sequence). V shed 6 bases and J 7 bases; nucleotides not matched to a gene: 1. This CDR3 reads CASRGTGGGYTF. The CDR3 nucleotides are TGTGCCAGTAGGGGGACAGGGGGTGGCTACACCTTC.

The V call is TRBV25-1, the J call TRBJ2-7; D may be TRBD1 (5 bases). This CDR3 comprises 16 residues. The V gene's germline CDR1 is MGHDK and CDR2 SYGVNS. Trimming took 3 bases from V and 1 from J, leaving 16 bases between them. The CDR3 DNA follows: TGTGCCAGCAGTGATCTGGGCAGGGCCGGTTCCTACGAGCAGTACTTC. It encodes CASSDLGRAGSYEQYF.

The V gene is TRBV30, the J gene TRBJ2-7; D is possibly TRBD1 or TRBD2 (6 bases each). Trimming took 2 bases from V and 5 from J, leaving 22 bases between them. There are 16 residues in the CDR3. Germline values: CDR1 GTSNPN, CDR2 SVGIG (reference sequence). The CDR3 loop reads CAWSKIFGGPYDEQYF. CDR3 DNA sequence: TGTGCCTGGAGTAAGATTTTTGGGGGGCCCTACGACGAGCAGTACTTC.

CDR3 DNA: TGTGCCAGATCCGACTACGAGCAGTACTTC. Translated, it gives CARSDYEQYF. The chain employs TRBV27 and TRBJ2-7; no definite D call. Germline V gene data show CDR1 as MNHEY and CDR2 as SMNVEV (reference sequence). The CDR3 contains 10 residues. Trimming stripped 9 bases from V and 3 bases from J, with 6 bases between.

The chain employs TRBV15 and TRBJ2-2, with TRBD2 matching 10 bases. With 3 bases clipped from V and 6 bases from J, the junction kept 10 bases outside the gene matches. Germline assignment: CDR1 LNHNV and CDR2 YYDKDF (reference sequence). This CDR3 region has 17 residues. CDR3 bases: TGTGCCACCAGCAGTGGAATCGGACTAGCGGTCCCCGGGGAGCTGTTTTTT. This gives the protein CATSSGIGLAVPGELFF.

This chain connects TRBV19 to TRBJ2-7; D is possibly TRBD2 (5 bases). The V end was cut by 6 bases, the J end by 0 bases, with 12 bases between. Germline V gene sequence: CDR1 LNHDA, CDR2 SQIVND (reference sequence). The CDR3 loop spans 14 amino acids. The CDR3 sequence: CASREGSSSYEQYF. CDR3 coding DNA: TGTGCCAGTAGAGAGGGTTCCAGCTCCTACGAGCAGTACTTC.

The CDR3 sequence: CASSEGTGGTEAFF. CDR3 DNA sequence: TGTGCCAGCAGTGAGGGAACAGGGGGCACTGAAGCTTTCTTT. V and J are TRBV2 and TRBJ1-1; 8 bases are shared with TRBD1. Germline CDR1 reads SNHLY; CDR2 reads FYNNEI. The V gene end was trimmed by 3 bases and the J gene end by 4 bases; junction bases not matched to a gene: 4. The CDR3 loop spans 14 amino acids.

This chain connects TRBV5-1 to TRBJ2-6, with no clear D. This CDR3 has 16 amino acids. Looked up from germline, CDR1 is SGHRS and CDR2 is YFSETQ. V was pared by 1 base and J by 0 bases, with 8 bases between. CDR3 amino acids: CASSLTAFSGANVLTF. The CDR3 bases are TGCGCCAGCAGCTTGACGGCGTTCTCTGGGGCCAACGTCCTGACTTTC.

The V call is TRBV6-6, the J call TRBJ1-2; 9 bases fit TRBD1. The CDR3 is made up of 15 amino acids. With V trimmed by 8 bases and J by 2 bases, 9 bases remained unmatched. Looked up from germline, CDR1 is MNHNY and CDR2 is SVGAGI (reference sequence). The CDR3 reads CASGATGGANYGYTF. CDR3 bases: TGTGCCAGCGGGGCCACAGGGGGCGCGAACTATGGCTACACCTTC.

The chain uses TRBV27 and TRBJ2-7; weak D call: TRBD2 (5 bases). From germline, CDR1 is MNHEY and CDR2 SMNVEV (reference sequence). V lost 5 bases, J lost 3 bases, and 14 bases lay in between. The CDR3 runs to 14 residues. CDR3 coding DNA: TGTGCCAGCAGTATCCGGGAAAAGGGCTACGAGCAGTACTTC. The encoded protein is CASSIREKGYEQYF.

The chain recombines TRBV3-1 (or the pseudogene TRBV3-2) with TRBJ2-7; 7 bases are a match to TRBD1. This CDR3 is built from 14 residues. V shed 6 bases and J 0 bases; nucleotides not matched to a gene: 5. Germline CDR1 and CDR2: LGHDT and YNNKEL (reference sequence). CDR3 DNA: TGTGCCAGCAGACCCAGGGACAGCTCCTACGAGCAGTACTTC. This sequence encodes CASRPRDSSYEQYF.

This chain uses TRBV10-3 with TRBJ1-1, with a tentative D call TRBD1 (6 bases). Germline V gives CDR1 ENHRY, CDR2 SYGVKD. This CDR3 comprises 15 residues. Deletions cut 0 bases from V and 3 bases from J, with 11 bases between. The DNA of the CDR3 is TGTGCCATCAGTGAGTCGGGGGGGGCGGACACTGAAGCTTTCTTT. This sequence encodes CAISESGGADTEAFF.

The rearrangement links TRBV19 to TRBJ1-5; D uncertain. V gave up 8 bases and J gave up 10 bases, with 18 bases separating them. The CDR3 contains 13 residues. CDR1 and CDR2 from the germline V gene are LNHDA and SQIVND (reference sequence). The CDR3 loop is CASGRPDPGPQHF. In DNA, the CDR3 is TGTGCCAGTGGAAGACCCGATCCAGGACCCCAGCATTTT.

This clone was seen only a few times. The J gene is TRBJ1-5, the V gene TRBV7-8; tentatively, D is TRBD1 (6 bases). Looked up from germline, CDR1 is SGHVS and CDR2 is FQNEAQ. V was clipped by 3 bases and J by 5 bases, with 17 bases between them. The CDR3 totals 16 residues. The CDR3 reads CASSFPGTLQDQPQHF. The CDR3 region has the DNA TGTGCCAGCAGCTTCCCCGGGACACTACAAGATCAGCCCCAGCATTTT.

The chain combines TRBV28 with TRBJ1-1; 8 nucleotides line up with TRBD1. This CDR3 has 15 amino acids. V gave up 2 bases and J gave up 0 bases; unmatched junction bases: 2. Germline V lookup: CDR1 MDHEN, CDR2 SYDVKM. The chain's CDR3 is CASSLGTGMNTEAFF. CDR3 DNA sequence: TGTGCCAGCAGTTTAGGGACAGGTATGAACACTGAAGCTTTCTTT.

This chain uses TRBV6-2 or TRBV6-3 with TRBJ2-2, with D unclear. This CDR3 comprises 15 residues. Trimming stripped 5 bases from V and 4 bases from J, with 14 bases between. CDR1 is MNHEY and CDR2 is SVGEGT in the germline V gene. In DNA form, the CDR3 reads TGTGCCAGCAGTCGTGCGAGCAGATCCACCGGGGAGCTGTTTTTT. Its protein is CASSRASRSTGELFF.